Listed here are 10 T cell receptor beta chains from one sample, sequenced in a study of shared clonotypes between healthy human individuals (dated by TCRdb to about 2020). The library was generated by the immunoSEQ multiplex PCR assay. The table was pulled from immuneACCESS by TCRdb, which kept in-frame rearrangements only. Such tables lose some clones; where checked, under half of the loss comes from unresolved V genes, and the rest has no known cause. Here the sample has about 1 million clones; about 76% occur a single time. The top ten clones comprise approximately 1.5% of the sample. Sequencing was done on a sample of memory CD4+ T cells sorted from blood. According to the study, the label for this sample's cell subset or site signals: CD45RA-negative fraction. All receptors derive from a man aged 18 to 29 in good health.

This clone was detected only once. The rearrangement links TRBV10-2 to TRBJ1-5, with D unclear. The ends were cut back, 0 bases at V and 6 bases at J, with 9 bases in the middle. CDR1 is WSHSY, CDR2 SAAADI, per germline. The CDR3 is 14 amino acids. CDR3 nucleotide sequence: TGCGCCAGCAGTGAGTCTACGACATCTCAGCCCCAGCATTTT. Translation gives CASSESTTSQPQHF.

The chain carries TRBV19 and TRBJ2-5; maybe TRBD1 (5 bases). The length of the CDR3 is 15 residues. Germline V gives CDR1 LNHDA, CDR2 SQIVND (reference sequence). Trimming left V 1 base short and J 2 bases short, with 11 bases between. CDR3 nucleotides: TGTGCCAGTAGTATAGGTGGGGCTTGGCAAGAGACCCAGTACTTC. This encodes CASSIGGAWQETQYF.

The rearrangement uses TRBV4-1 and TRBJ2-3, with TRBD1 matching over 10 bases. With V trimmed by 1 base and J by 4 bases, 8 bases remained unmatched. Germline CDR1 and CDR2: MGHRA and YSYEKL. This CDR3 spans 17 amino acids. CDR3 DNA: TGCGCCAGCAGCCAAGGGAGTTACGGGACAGGGGCAGATACGCAGTATTTT. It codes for CASSQGSYGTGADTQYF.

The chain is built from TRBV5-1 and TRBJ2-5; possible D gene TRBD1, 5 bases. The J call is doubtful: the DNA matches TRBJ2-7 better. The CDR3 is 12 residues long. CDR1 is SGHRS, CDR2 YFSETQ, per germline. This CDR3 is CASSLKGDEQYF. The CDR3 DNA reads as TGCGCCAGCAGCTTGAAAGGGGACGAGCAGTACTTC.

This chain's CDR3 is CASSPRGSGGIGSNEQFF. The CDR3 nucleotides read TGTGCCAGCAGCCCAAGGGGTTCGGGCGGGATAGGGTCTAATGAGCAGTTCTTC. This chain joins TRBV7-9 and TRBJ2-1, with D possibly being TRBD2 (6 bases). V was clipped by 5 bases and J by 7 bases, with 27 bases between them. Per germline, CDR1 SEHNR and CDR2 FQNEAQ (reference sequence). The CDR3 consists of 18 residues.

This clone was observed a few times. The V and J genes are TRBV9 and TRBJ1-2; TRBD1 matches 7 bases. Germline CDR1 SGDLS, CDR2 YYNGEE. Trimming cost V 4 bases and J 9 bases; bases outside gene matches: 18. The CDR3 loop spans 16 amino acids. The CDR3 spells CASSPQGDSSVLRYTF. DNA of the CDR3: TGTGCCAGCAGCCCCCAGGGGGACAGTTCTGTGCTTCGCTACACCTTC.

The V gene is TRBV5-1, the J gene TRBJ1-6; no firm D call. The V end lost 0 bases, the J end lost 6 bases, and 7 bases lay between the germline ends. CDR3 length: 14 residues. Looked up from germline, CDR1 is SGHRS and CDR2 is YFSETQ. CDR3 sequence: CASSLATSNSPLHF. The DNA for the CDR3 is TGCGCCAGCAGCTTGGCCACCAGTAATTCACCCCTCCACTTT.

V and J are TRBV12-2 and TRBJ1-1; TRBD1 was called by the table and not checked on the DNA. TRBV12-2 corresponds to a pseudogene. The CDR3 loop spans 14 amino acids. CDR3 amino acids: CASRLVTGNTEAFF. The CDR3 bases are TGTGCAAGTCGCTTAGTAACAGGGAACACTGAAGCTTTCTTT.

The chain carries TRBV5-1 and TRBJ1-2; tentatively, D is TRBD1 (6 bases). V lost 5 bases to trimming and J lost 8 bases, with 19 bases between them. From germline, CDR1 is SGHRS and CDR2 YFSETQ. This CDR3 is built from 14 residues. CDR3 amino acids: CASRDLGGTVGYTF. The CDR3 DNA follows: TGCGCCAGCAGGGACTTAGGGGGTACGGTCGGCTACACCTTC.

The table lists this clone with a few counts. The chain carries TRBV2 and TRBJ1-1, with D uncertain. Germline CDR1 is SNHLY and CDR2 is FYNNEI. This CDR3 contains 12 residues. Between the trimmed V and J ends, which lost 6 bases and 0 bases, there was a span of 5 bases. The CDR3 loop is CASRRMNTEAFF. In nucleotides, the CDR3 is TGTGCCAGCAGGAGGATGAACACTGAAGCTTTCTTT. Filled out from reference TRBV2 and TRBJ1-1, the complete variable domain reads EPEVTQTPSHQVTQMGQEVILRCVPISNHLYFYWYRQILGQKVEFLVSFYNNEISEKSEIFDDQFSVERPDGSNFTLKIRSTKLEDSAMYFCASRRMNTEAFFGQGTRLTVV.